This T cell receptor beta chain stems from a study of T cell changes during pregnancy in multiple sclerosis (dated by TCRdb to about 2019). Study-wide context: In women with multiple sclerosis, the researchers looked at how the T cell repertoire shifted as pregnancy progressed.

Receptor amplification or capture employed the immunoSEQ multiplex PCR assay. TCRdb stores this immuneACCESS table with in-frame sequences only. Part of the clones is absent; in the studies checked, under half of the shortfall reflects unresolved V genes, and no reason is known for the rest. This sample holds roughly 100,000 clones; just under 95% were observed only once. Around 1.5% of the sample rests with the top ten. From cysteine to phenylalanine, the CDR3 is 15 amino acids long. Only the CDR3 DNA is retained, 45 bases long and in frame from the first base. Trimming costs V 1 base and J 1 base, and their ends lie 8 bases apart. The germline V gene yields KGHSH for CDR1 and LQKENI for CDR2. On this clone itself: Its antigen is not yet known. Within one base of it there is no much larger clone, and no base qualities were kept.

The chain joins TRBV18 to TRBJ2-1; no D gene is confidently identified. The material sequenced was peripheral blood, taken after pregnancy. This clonotype was obtained from a female donor with multiple sclerosis, enrolled in a pregnancy study. The DNA reads TGTGCCAGCTCACCACAGGCGGTTTCCTACAATGAGCAGTTCTTC. This codes for CASSPQAVSYNEQFF.